Sequencing of this T cell receptor beta chain was carried out in a study of blood T cells in healthy people across ages (dated by TCRdb to about 2015). In terms of the full investigation: In model experiments, roughly one uniquely barcoded TCR beta cDNA molecule per two T cells was captured by template switching. The study measured age-related changes in TCR beta repertoire diversity using deep sequencing normalized with unique cDNA molecular identifiers. Donors were grouped into four age groups: young (average 16 years), middle-aged (roughly 40), aged (approximately 58) and long-lived (just over 80). To avoid experimental bias, donors of different ages were randomly spread across the sequencing lanes. Two additional independent replicas of 1 million unique cDNA reads from the same blood draw were analyzed for two donors (one aged 18 to 30 and one aged 80 or older).

Notes on this clonotype: What this receptor recognizes is not known. Base qualities were left out, and no much larger clone turns up one base away.

What the research found in general, with its limitations: As age increased, observed TCR beta diversity per million T cells dropped in a roughly linear way, and a significant reduction was already evident by age 40. Because the CMV infection status of the donors was unknown, age-related changes in expanded clonotypes may potentially have been confounded. Estimates of total diversity based on one million sequenced T cells were regarded as lower bounds and as underestimates. Because profiling used bulk unsorted PBMCs, naive and antigen-experienced compartments could not be compared conclusively. Observed TCR beta diversity correlated strongly with the percentage of naive T cells measured by flow cytometry. Compared with the aged group, more naive CD4+ T cells, fewer expanded clones and increased TCR diversity were shown by the long-lived group, suggesting age selection.

Reading from cysteine to phenylalanine, the CDR3 counts 15 amino acids. CDR3 DNA is the only sequence kept; it has 45 bases, read in frame from the first base. CDR1 and CDR2, per the germline V gene (reference sequence), are DFQATT and SNEGSKA. Receptor libraries were prepared by 5' RACE. TCRdb shows the sequencer as Illumina HiSeq 2500. A second roughly 6 to 12 cycle PCR used a sample-barcoded 5' primer and a J-beta primer mix. A unique molecular identifier was introduced onto each TCR beta cDNA molecule by a template-switch 5' adaptor carrying 12 random nucleotides. Each sample yielded at least 2.5 million CDR3-containing paired-end reads. The Mint cDNA synthesis kit, primed by a TRBC-specific oligonucleotide, was used to synthesize first-strand cDNA from all RNA. Following uracil-DNA glycosylase treatment, all cDNA underwent a first 18-cycle PCR with the universal primers M1SS and BC2_uni_R. Under the source paper's analysis protocol: For normalization, 1 million high-quality reads were randomly selected from each sample, with every read carrying a distinct molecular identifier. Reads sharing molecular identifiers were discarded rather than binned into consensus sequences. MiTCR, with a Q25 quality threshold and the strictest error-elimination algorithm, was used for CDR3 identification, clonotype clustering and error correction. A nonparametric unseen species model with Euler transformation was used to estimate lower-bound total TCR beta diversity. In-frame beta chains were kept once TCRdb had trimmed the public reads at Q25 with fastp and called clones with MiXCR. Identical CDR3 protein sequences are pooled into one entry, listed with their most common genes and DNA. It is TCRdb's table, rather than the study itself, that gives the V and J calls and clone size. For this sample there are approximately 810,000 distinct CDR3 sequences; 36% appear just once. The ten most abundant clones make up 10% to 15% of the sample.

Donors were 35 to 40 systemically healthy Caucasian individuals from Russia aged roughly 6 to 90 years. Ten milliliters of peripheral blood were drawn from each donor into EDTA-treated Vacutainer tubes. Ficoll-Paque density-gradient centrifugation was used to isolate PBMCs, with at least 6.5 million per sample. Trizol reagent was used to extract total RNA from PBMCs, with at least 5 micrograms per sample. For every donor, an aliquot of PBMCs went through flow cytometry to measure the percentages of naive CD45RAhigh/CD27high T cells. The chain joins TRBV20-1 to TRBJ2-4; the D segment might be TRBD1 or TRBD2, since each matches 5 bases. The DNA matches TRBJ2-5 better at its end, which makes the J call doubtful. The TCR was taken from a man aged 18 to 30 in good health. Sample: blood. The CDR3 protein sequence reads: CSARVSGLGLETQYF. Here is the DNA: TGCAGTGCTAGAGTTTCCGGACTGGGGCTTGAGACCCAGTACTTC.